The 2 T cell receptor beta chains in this list originate from one sample, sequenced in a study of blood T cell repertoires in COVID-19. Sequencing was performed with immunoSEQ multiplex PCR; in TCRdb, only in-frame clones are kept and a portion is missing. The sample comprises under 200,000 clones, approximately 88% of which are singletons, and 9.1% rests with the top ten. Material: peripheral blood. These receptors all come from a woman of 80 years or more with active or convalescent COVID-19.

V gene TRBV28 combines with J gene TRBJ1-1; no reliable D call. With 5 bases removed from V and 0 bases from J, the gap between germline ends came to 25 bases. CDR1 is MDHEN and CDR2 is SYDVKM in the germline V gene. This CDR3 has 19 residues. The CDR3 DNA is TGTGCCAGCAGTCCGCTCTCCGGGTTCCTAGACCTTATGAACACTGAAGCTTTCTTT. Its protein product is CASSPLSGFLDLMNTEAFF.

This clone was found once. Germline and junction disagree at one end, which may indicate a read error. The genes are TRBV4-2 and TRBJ1-1; 8 nucleotides agree with TRBD1. Germline V gene data show CDR1 as LGHNA and CDR2 as YNFKEQ. The CDR3 is 14 amino acids. The DNA of the CDR3 is TGTGCCATCAGCCTCGGACAGGGCGACACTGAAGCTTTCTTT. Amino acid sequence: CAISLGQGDTEAFF.